This section outlines one T cell receptor beta chain sequence together with its context. The antigen remains unidentified. Libraries were prepared by immunoSEQ multiplex PCR; TCRdb keeps only in-frame clonotypes and omits some of them. The table lists hundreds of thousands of clones, 89% of them singletons. The sample is drawn from a study of Ad26.COV2.S vaccination and SARS-CoV-2 variants. Study background: The vaccine Ad26.COV2.S was put into the muscle once, or twice with 56 days between.

Germline loops: CDR1 SEHNR, CDR2 FQNEAQ (reference sequence). The junction had 8 bases not matched to a gene; V was cut back by 5 bases and J by 3 bases. The CDR3 has 15 residues. Whole-study results and caveats: Vaccinated individuals (as opposed to placebo recipients) had higher spike-specific TCR breadth.

Indicated treatment: some 20 received Ad26.COV2.S at low or high dose, single or two shots; 5 received placebo; per-sample allocation not given. The samples date from day 63 after the first vaccine or placebo injection. The chain couples TRBV7-9 to TRBJ1-2; 8 bases align to TRBD1. The specimen comprised peripheral blood, sampled in a trial of Ad26.COV2.S vaccine versus placebo. This sequence was found in a person between 18 and 59 years old who received the Ad26.COV2.S COVID-19 vaccine or a placebo. The DNA of the CDR3 is TGTGCCAGCAGCGCATCCAGGGGGCTGGACTATGGCTACACCTTC. Translated: CASSASRGLDYGYTF.